The 26 T cell receptor beta chains below come from one sample, sequenced in a study of blood T cell repertoires in COVID-19. Generated by immunoSEQ multiplex PCR, the TCRdb table keeps only in-frame clones and is missing some. Of more than 95,000 clones in the sample, around 90% are singletons; the top ten hold about 3.2%. Sample: peripheral blood. These receptors were collected from a human donor in a cohort sampled during active COVID-19.

The chain has TRBV5-6 and TRBJ2-7, with unresolved D. The CDR3 totals 13 residues. From germline, CDR1 is SGHDT and CDR2 YYEEEE. The V end lost 0 bases, the J end lost 4 bases, and 8 bases lay between the germline ends. The CDR3 coding sequence is TGTGCCAGCAGCTTGGGGGCGCTTTACGAGCAGTACTTC. Its protein is CASSLGALYEQYF.

This sequence joins TRBV7-9 and TRBJ2-7, with D possibly matching TRBD2 (7 bases). Trimming took off 5 bases at V and 2 bases at J, with 16 bases between the two ends. Germline CDR1 is SEHNR and CDR2 is FQNEAQ (reference sequence). This CDR3 is 15 amino acids long. The CDR3 bases are TGTGCCAGCAGCCCCGCCCGGGGGGCCACCTACGAGCAGTACTTC. This codes for CASSPARGATYEQYF.

J is TRBJ2-2 and V is TRBV19, with 12 bases lining up with TRBD2. V lost 7 bases to trimming and J lost 2 bases; unmatched junction nucleotides: 5. This CDR3 contains 16 residues. Germline V gene sequence: CDR1 LNHDA, CDR2 SQIVND (reference sequence). The CDR3 coding sequence is TGTGCCAGTAAACTAGCGGGGGGATCAAACACCGGGGAGCTGTTTTTT. Its translation is CASKLAGGSNTGELFF.

The chain joins TRBV19 to TRBJ2-2; TRBD1 matches at 9 bases. CDR1 and CDR2 (germline): LNHDA, SQIVND (reference sequence). J was trimmed by 7 bases and V by 5 bases; bases with no gene match: 8. The CDR3 has 15 residues. DNA for the CDR3: TGTGCCAGTAGTCGGGGACAGGGATTGGACGGGGAGCTGTTTTTT. This translates into CASSRGQGLDGELFF.

CDR3 bases: TGTGCCAGCAGCGTAGATCTTTACTCTAGCACAGATACGCAGTATTTT. Translating it yields CASSVDLYSSTDTQYF. The rearrangement links TRBV9 to TRBJ2-3, with unresolved D. The V and J ends lost 0 bases and 0 bases respectively, with 11 bases between them. The CDR3 totals 16 residues. The germline V gene encodes CDR1 SGDLS and CDR2 YYNGEE.

The chain carries TRBV4-3 and TRBJ2-1, with no clear D. V was shortened by 5 bases and J by 7 bases, with 15 bases between the two germline ends. CDR3 length: 14 amino acids. Germline CDR1 and CDR2: LGHNA and YSLEER. CDR3 protein: CASSGVPPSNEQFF. CDR3 coding DNA: TGCGCCAGCAGCGGTGTCCCACCCAGTAATGAGCAGTTCTTC.

This clone showed up just once. V usage is TRBV29-1 and J usage is TRBJ2-7, with 8 bases aligning to TRBD2. Trimming cost V 6 bases and J 2 bases; bases outside gene matches: 12. The CDR3 loop spans 15 amino acids. The V gene's germline CDR1 is SQVTM and CDR2 ANQGSEA. CDR3 sequence: CSVVGLAGSPYEQYF. The CDR3 nucleotides read TGCAGCGTCGTAGGGTTAGCGGGGAGTCCCTACGAGCAGTACTTC.

The genes are TRBV4-1 and TRBJ1-1; D is possibly TRBD1 (6 bases). Looked up from germline, CDR1 is MGHRA and CDR2 is YSYEKL. There are 15 residues in the CDR3. With 4 bases removed from V and 1 base from J, the gap between germline ends came to 13 bases. The CDR3 bases are TGCGCCAGCAGCCCAGAACCCAGGGGGAACACTGAAGCTTTCTTT. As protein: CASSPEPRGNTEAFF.

This sequence joins TRBV5-1 and TRBJ1-2; a weak D match, TRBD1 (6 bases). V shed 3 bases and J shed 0 bases, with 12 bases lying between them. The CDR3 runs to 15 residues. The germline V gene has CDR1 SGHRS and CDR2 YFSETQ. In DNA form, the CDR3 reads TGCGCCAGCAGCTCCGAGGGGGGGACTAACTATGGCTACACCTTC. It specifies CASSSEGGTNYGYTF.

The chain is built from TRBV7-2 and TRBJ2-5; 15 bases match TRBD2. CDR1 SGHTA and CDR2 FQGNSA come from the germline V gene. With V trimmed by 4 bases and J by 2 bases, 2 bases remained unmatched. There are 16 residues in the CDR3. The chain's CDR3 is CASSWTSGGAQETQYF. The CDR3 bases are TGTGCCAGCAGCTGGACTAGCGGGGGGGCTCAAGAGACCCAGTACTTC.

DNA of the CDR3: TGTGCCAGTAGCATGGACAGTAGGGGATTCGAGCAGTACTTC. This codes for CASSMDSRGFEQYF. This rearrangement joins TRBV19 to TRBJ2-7, with a possible D match to TRBD1 (6 bases). Germline CDR1 LNHDA, CDR2 SQIVND (reference sequence). V gave up 6 bases and J gave up 6 bases, with 18 bases separating them. The CDR3 consists of 14 residues.

The chain links TRBV10-3 to TRBJ1-2, with D perhaps matching TRBD1 (6 bases). The V end was cut by 7 bases, the J end by 7 bases, with 19 bases between. Germline V gives CDR1 ENHRY, CDR2 SYGVKD. This CDR3 has 14 residues. CDR3 loop: CAITGVQGTGGYTF. DNA for the CDR3: TGTGCCATCACTGGAGTACAGGGAACTGGTGGCTACACCTTC.

The chain uses TRBV7-9 and TRBJ1-2, with a weak D call TRBD1 (5 bases). Per germline, CDR1 SEHNR and CDR2 FQNEAQ (reference sequence). Trimming stripped 8 bases from V and 10 bases from J, with 11 bases between. This CDR3 spans 10 amino acids. DNA of the CDR3: TGTGCCAGCGGTGACAGCCCCTACACCTTC. Residues: CASGDSPYTF.

This chain joins TRBV19 and TRBJ1-1; D is perhaps TRBD1 (6 bases). CDR1 and CDR2 from the germline V gene are LNHDA and SQIVND (reference sequence). This CDR3 region has 13 residues. V was cut by 4 bases and J by 3 bases, with 9 bases left in between. DNA for the CDR3: TGTGCCAGTAGTACCCAGGGGTACACTGAAGCTTTCTTT. It yields the protein CASSTQGYTEAFF. The entire variable domain, with the rest obtained from reference TRBV19 and TRBJ1-1, is as follows: DGGITQSPKYLFRKEGQNVTLSCEQNLNHDAMYWYRQDPGQGLRLIYYSQIVNDFQKGDIAEGYSVSREKKESFPLTVTSAQKNPTAFYLCASSTQGYTEAFFGQGTRLTVV.

This clone has a single count. The V and J genes are TRBV5-1 and TRBJ1-2, with D possibly TRBD1 on 5 matching bases. The CDR3 loop spans 15 amino acids. Germline CDR1 and CDR2: SGHRS and YFSETQ. Deletions cut 0 bases from V and 2 bases from J, with 11 bases between. The CDR3 loop reads CASSLGGGRNYGYTF. CDR3 in DNA: TGCGCCAGCAGCTTGGGCGGGGGAAGGAACTATGGCTACACCTTC.

The chain has TRBV4-1 and TRBJ2-7, with 8 positions matching TRBD1. Germline V gene data show CDR1 as MGHRA and CDR2 as YSYEKL. Trimming cost V 1 base and J 0 bases; bases outside gene matches: 2. This CDR3 is 15 amino acids long. DNA of the CDR3: TGCGCCAGCAGCCAAGGACAGGGGTTCTCCTACGAGCAGTACTTC. It yields the protein CASSQGQGFSYEQYF.

The rearrangement links TRBV7-2 to TRBJ1-6; perhaps TRBD1 as D (6 bases). The CDR3 runs to 16 residues. Germline CDR1 and CDR2: SGHTA and FQGNSA. Trimming took 6 bases from V and 0 from J, leaving 12 bases between them. In nucleotides, the CDR3 is TGTGCCAGCAGTTTTACAGGGAGCTCCTATAATTCACCCCTCCACTTT. Translated: CASSFTGSSYNSPLHF.

The rearrangement links TRBV12-3 or TRBV12-4 to TRBJ1-4, with D uncertain. The V and J ends lost 7 bases and 7 bases respectively, with 10 bases between them. The CDR3 sequence is 12 residues long. CDR3 protein: CASTEASEKLFF. The CDR3 DNA is TGTGCCAGCACCGAGGCCAGTGAAAAACTGTTTTTT.

As for this clone: The junction departs from the called germline gene at one end, perhaps through a read error. This sequence joins TRBV12-3 or TRBV12-4 and TRBJ2-5; 7 positions agree with TRBD2. CDR3 length: 13 amino acids. The DNA for the CDR3 is TGTGCCAGCAGATTAGCGGGCCTAGAGACCCAGTACTTC. Its protein is CASRLAGLETQYF.

This clone was picked up a small number of times. This rearrangement joins TRBV5-1 to TRBJ2-5; possibly TRBD1 for D (6 bases). There are 14 residues in the CDR3. Deletions cut 4 bases from V and 4 bases from J, with 14 bases between. The germline V gene encodes CDR1 SGHRS and CDR2 YFSETQ. Written as DNA, the CDR3 is TGCGCCAGCAGCCCGCCAGGGGCGCGAGAGACCCAGTACTTC. Its translation: CASSPPGARETQYF.

The V call is TRBV6-5, the J call TRBJ1-1; unclear D gene. This CDR3 has 14 amino acids. Trimming removed 6 bases at V and 5 bases at J, with 16 bases between. CDR1 MNHEY and CDR2 SVGAGI come from the germline V gene. CDR3 in DNA: TGTGCCAGCAGGAGGGCCTCAGGATCGACTGAAGCTTTCTTT. Protein product: CASRRASGSTEAFF.

This CDR3 is CSVGGTATGEQYF. In nucleotides, the CDR3 is TGCAGCGTTGGAGGGACAGCGACAGGGGAGCAGTACTTC. The genes are TRBV29-1 and TRBJ2-7; 7 bases align to TRBD1. After removal of 4 bases from V and 7 bases from J, the junction contained 10 bases not matched to a gene. In germline, CDR1 is SQVTM, CDR2 ANQGSEA. The CDR3 has 13 residues.

The rearrangement links TRBV19 to TRBJ1-1; D is unresolved. Trimming took 1 base from V and 3 from J, leaving 12 bases between them. In germline, CDR1 is LNHDA, CDR2 SQIVND (reference sequence). The CDR3 contains 15 residues. The CDR3 loop is CASSIGRSTHTEAFF. CDR3 DNA sequence: TGTGCCAGTAGTATAGGTCGCAGTACCCACACTGAAGCTTTCTTT.

The chain employs TRBV5-1 and TRBJ1-4; 8 bases line up with TRBD1. This CDR3 region has 14 residues. CDR1 and CDR2 (germline): SGHRS, YFSETQ. The V segment lost 4 bases and the J segment 4 bases; nucleotides outside the gene matches: 3. The CDR3 here is CASSLGQGNEKLFF. The CDR3 region has the DNA TGCGCCAGCAGCCTCGGACAGGGTAATGAAAAACTGTTTTTT.

The rearrangement links TRBV6-5 to TRBJ2-7, with TRBD2 matching over 8 bases. Germline CDR1 is MNHEY and CDR2 is SVGAGI. V was clipped by 6 bases and J by 0 bases; unmatched bases: 7. This CDR3 region has 15 residues. CDR3 residues: CASRATTSGSYEQYF. The CDR3 DNA reads as TGTGCCAGCAGGGCCACTACTAGCGGCTCCTACGAGCAGTACTTC.

The gene calls are TRBV3-1 (or the pseudogene TRBV3-2) and TRBJ1-6; D is unclear. CDR1 is LGHDT, CDR2 YNNKEL, per germline (reference sequence). Trimming cost V 10 bases and J 5 bases, with 21 bases left between them. The CDR3 sequence is 16 residues long. Written as DNA, the CDR3 is TGTGCCAACAACTACCTTCCGGGATGTCATAATTCACCCCTCCACTTT. Translation gives CANNYLPGCHNSPLHF.